A single sample gave rise to the 6 T cell receptor beta chains below, sequenced in a study of CXCR3-negative and CXCR3-positive naive CD8 T cells. The TRB libraries of cDNA were built by UMI-labeled 5' RACE. With the 5' RACE reads reprocessed, TCRdb shows one record per CDR3 protein and no DNA. This sample's table reports more than 65,000 distinct CDR3 sequences. The sample was naive CXCR3- CD8+ T cells from blood. Subset given: CD45RO-CCR7+CD27+CD95- naive CD8+ T cells lacking CXCR3 (TNR3-). All receptors come from a human donor in good health. Some clones in this sample may be carry-over from other donors' samples.

V and J are TRBV4-1 and TRBJ2-2; TCRdb picks TRBD1, but there is no DNA to check that call. Germline V gene sequence: CDR1 MGHRA, CDR2 YSYEKL. CDR3 length equals 16 residues. The CDR3 sequence is CASSHPGQKNTGELFF.

The CDR3 region is CASSLTGGGADDGYTF. The V gene is TRBV13, the J gene TRBJ1-2; TCRdb designates TRBD1, a call that cannot be tested without DNA. Germline V gene lookup returns CDR1 PRHDT and CDR2 FYEKMQ (reference sequence). There are 16 residues in the CDR3.

V is TRBV7-3 and J is TRBJ1-2; TCRdb calls TRBD1, which cannot be checked without DNA. The CDR3 spans 13 residues. Germline lookup yields CDR1 SGHTA and CDR2 FQGTGA. CDR3 protein: CASSLDRGYGYTF.

The chain carries TRBV4-1 and TRBJ2-1; TCRdb calls TRBD2, which cannot be checked without DNA. CDR1 and CDR2 from the germline V gene are MGHRA and YSYEKL. The CDR3 length is 17 residues. CDR3 residues: CASSQAIPSGIYNEQFF.

The chain carries TRBV28 and TRBJ2-1; TCRdb names TRBD1, which stays unverified in the absence of DNA. The CDR3 spans 15 residues. Germline values: CDR1 MDHEN, CDR2 SYDVKM. CDR3 region: CASSSGTGLNNEQFF.

The CDR3 reads CASSLGDHLNTEAFF. The chain recombines TRBV5-1 with TRBJ1-1. Germline CDR1 SGHRS, CDR2 YFSETQ. The length of the CDR3 is 15 residues.